Listed below are T cell receptor beta chains from one sample, sequenced in a study of control samples from healthy donors and cancer patients. Here immunoSEQ multiplex PCR was the method, and the copy in TCRdb shows in-frame clones only, minus some. The table shows approximately 170,000 clones, with about 94% occurring only once. Sequencing input: blood. These receptors were collected from a woman aged 25 to 39 in good health. Both conserved end residues are part of each CDR3. The order of the fields is CDR3 length, V gene, J gene, CDR3 protein.

CDR3 length: 13; V gene: TRBV7-9; J gene: TRBJ2-5; CDR3 protein: CASTRTSLETQYF
CDR3 length: 16; V gene: TRBV11-2; J gene: TRBJ2-1; CDR3 protein: CASSLSGSSAYNEQFF
CDR3 length: 16; V gene: TRBV5-1; J gene: TRBJ2-1; CDR3 protein: CASSWPLTTGYNEQFF
CDR3 length: 20; V gene: TRBV9; J gene: TRBJ2-3; CDR3 protein: CASSHLGTGGIGKGTDTQYF
CDR3 length: 15; V gene: TRBV6-5; J gene: TRBJ1-3; CDR3 protein: CASSNRDTSGNTIYF
CDR3 length: 14; V gene: TRBV7-9; J gene: TRBJ1-5; CDR3 protein: CASSSGTGAQPQHF
CDR3 length: 12; V gene: TRBV20-1; J gene: TRBJ1-2; CDR3 protein: CSASQGNYGYTF
CDR3 length: 15; V gene: TRBV27; J gene: TRBJ2-1; CDR3 protein: CASSPGGSSYNEQFF
CDR3 length: 16; V gene: TRBV5-1; J gene: TRBJ2-1; CDR3 protein: CASSLSITVQGGGQFF
CDR3 length: 14; V gene: TRBV11-2; J gene: TRBJ1-2; CDR3 protein: CASSLDTGTYGYTF
CDR3 length: 14; V gene: TRBV19; J gene: TRBJ1-1; CDR3 protein: CASTPMAPNTEAFF
CDR3 length: 15; V gene: TRBV7-9; J gene: TRBJ1-1; CDR3 protein: CASSGRDRANTEAFF
CDR3 length: 15; V gene: TRBV6-5; J gene: TRBJ2-1; CDR3 protein: CASRPGTSGVYEQFF
CDR3 length: 14; V gene: TRBV19; J gene: TRBJ1-6; CDR3 protein: CASSDQGRGSPLHF
CDR3 length: 16; V gene: TRBV4-1; J gene: TRBJ2-1; CDR3 protein: CASSQVPSGTYNEQFF
CDR3 length: 17; V gene: TRBV7-6; J gene: TRBJ2-3; CDR3 protein: CASSGRTSALRGDTQYF
CDR3 length: 16; V gene: TRBV11-2; J gene: TRBJ2-2; CDR3 protein: CASSTTPETNTGELFF
CDR3 length: 15; V gene: TRBV27; J gene: TRBJ1-1; CDR3 protein: CASRGGHLMNTEAFF
CDR3 length: 15; V gene: TRBV10-1; J gene: TRBJ2-7; CDR3 protein: CASSEVSGSTYEQYF
CDR3 length: 16; V gene: TRBV3-1/TRBV3-2; J gene: TRBJ1-6; CDR3 protein: CASKKRDRGFNSPLHF